This T cell receptor beta chain derives from a study of CD8+ T cells in alopecia areata. General observations from the study: Tissue-resident alphabeta T cells belonging to normal skin likewise get sequenced within scalp specimens.

Reverse transcribed after extraction, RNA yielded cDNA as the sequencing template. Repertoires were generated with immunoSEQ multiplex PCR, while TCRdb's copy carries only in-frame clones and drops some. Seen here are approximately 180,000 clones, approximately 67% observed once, and the top ten hold 1.3%. Indicated treatment: oral pan-JAK inhibitor, 5-10 mg twice daily. Alopecia areata patients had lesional scalp punch biopsies and peripheral blood taken from them. About this clone: What it binds is unknown.

The CDR3 sequence is 15 residues long. V was clipped by 0 bases and J by 0 bases, with 6 bases between them. The germline gives CDR1 SGHRS, CDR2 YFSETQ. The sequences come from CD4+ T cells sorted from blood, collected between weeks 47 and 50, from a patient treated with tofacitinib. The receptor was derived from a human donor with alopecia areata. The rearrangement links TRBV5-1 to TRBJ2-2; D not certain. CDR3 region: CASSLDPSNTGELFF. CDR3 DNA sequence: TGCGCCAGCAGCTTGGATCCTTCGAACACCGGGGAGCTGTTTTTT.